This T cell receptor (beta chain) was captured by sequencing in a study of siplizumab effects on memory and regulatory T cells. The table came from immunoSEQ multiplex PCR; TCRdb's copy has only in-frame clones and leaves some out. The sample contains 80,000 to 130,000 clones, around 92% of which appear only once. With 1 base removed from V and 5 bases from J, the gap between germline ends came to 18 bases. The CDR3 has 16 amino acids. Per germline, CDR1 SGHNT and CDR2 YYREEE (reference sequence). This clonotype originated in a human donor in good health. Input material: Tregs sorted from blood. This rearrangement joins TRBV5-4 to TRBJ2-5; D is perhaps TRBD2 (5 bases). The CDR3 DNA reads TGTGCCAGCAGCTTGTCCACTCCCCCACGAGGGGAGACCCAGTACTTC. Residues: CASSLSTPPRGETQYF.